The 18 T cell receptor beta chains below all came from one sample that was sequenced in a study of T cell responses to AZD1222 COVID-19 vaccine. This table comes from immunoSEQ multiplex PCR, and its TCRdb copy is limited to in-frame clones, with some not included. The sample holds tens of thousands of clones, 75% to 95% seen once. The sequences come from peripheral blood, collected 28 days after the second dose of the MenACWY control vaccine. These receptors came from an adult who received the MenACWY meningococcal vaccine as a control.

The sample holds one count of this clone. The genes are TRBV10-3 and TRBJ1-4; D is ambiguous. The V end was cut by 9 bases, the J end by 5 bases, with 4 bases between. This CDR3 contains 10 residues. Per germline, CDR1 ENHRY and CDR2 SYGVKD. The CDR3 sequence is CAIANEKLFF. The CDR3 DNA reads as TGTGCCATTGCAAATGAAAAACTGTTTTTT.

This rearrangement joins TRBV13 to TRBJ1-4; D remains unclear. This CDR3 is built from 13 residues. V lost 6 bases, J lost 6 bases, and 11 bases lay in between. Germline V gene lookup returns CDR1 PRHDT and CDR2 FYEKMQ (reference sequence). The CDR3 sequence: CASRESSDEKLFF. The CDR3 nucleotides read TGTGCCAGCAGAGAATCAAGTGATGAAAAACTGTTTTTT.

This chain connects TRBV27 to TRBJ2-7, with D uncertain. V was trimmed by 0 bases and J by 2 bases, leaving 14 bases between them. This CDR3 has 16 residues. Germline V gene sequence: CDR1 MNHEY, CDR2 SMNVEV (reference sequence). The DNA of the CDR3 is TGTGCCAGCAGTTTATCAGGGTTCCAGAGACCCTACGAGCAGTACTTC. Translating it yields CASSLSGFQRPYEQYF.

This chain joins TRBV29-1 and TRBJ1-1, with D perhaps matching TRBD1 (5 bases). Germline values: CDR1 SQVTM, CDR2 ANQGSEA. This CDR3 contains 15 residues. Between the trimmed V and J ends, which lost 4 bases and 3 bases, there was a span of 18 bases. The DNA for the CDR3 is TGCAGCGTTGGGGGACTTCTTGGTGGGTACACTGAAGCTTTCTTT. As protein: CSVGGLLGGYTEAFF.

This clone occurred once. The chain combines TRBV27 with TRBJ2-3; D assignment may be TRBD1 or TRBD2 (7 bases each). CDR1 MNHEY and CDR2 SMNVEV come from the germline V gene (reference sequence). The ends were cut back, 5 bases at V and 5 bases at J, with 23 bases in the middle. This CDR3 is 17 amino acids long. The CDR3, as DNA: TGTGCCAGCAGTCGCGACCAGGGGGGAGGGCCGGTAGATACGCAGTATTTT. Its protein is CASSRDQGGGPVDTQYF.

This chain's CDR3 is CASIRRGNTEAFF. CDR3 nucleotides: TGTGCCAGCATCCGCAGGGGGAACACTGAAGCTTTCTTT. The gene calls are TRBV28 and TRBJ1-1; D is perhaps TRBD1 (6 bases). Germline-derived CDR1 and CDR2 are MDHEN and SYDVKM. Trimming took 7 bases from V and 1 from J, leaving 10 bases between them. The CDR3 length is 13 residues.

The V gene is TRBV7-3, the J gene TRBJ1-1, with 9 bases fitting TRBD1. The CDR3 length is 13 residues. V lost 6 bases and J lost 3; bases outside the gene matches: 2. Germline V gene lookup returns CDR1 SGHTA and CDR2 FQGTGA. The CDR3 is CASRRQGDTEAFF. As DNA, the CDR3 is TGTGCCAGCAGGCGACAGGGGGACACTGAAGCTTTCTTT.

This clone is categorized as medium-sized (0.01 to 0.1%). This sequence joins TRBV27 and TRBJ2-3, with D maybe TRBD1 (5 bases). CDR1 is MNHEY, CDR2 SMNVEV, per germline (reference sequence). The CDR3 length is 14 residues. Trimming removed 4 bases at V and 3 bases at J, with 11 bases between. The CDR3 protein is CASSWTRLTDTQYF. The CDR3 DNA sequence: TGTGCCAGCAGTTGGACACGTCTGACAGATACGCAGTATTTT.

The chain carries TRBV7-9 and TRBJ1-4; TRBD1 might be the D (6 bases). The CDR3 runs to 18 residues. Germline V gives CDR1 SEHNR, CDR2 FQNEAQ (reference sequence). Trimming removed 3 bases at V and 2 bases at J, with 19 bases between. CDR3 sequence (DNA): TGTGCCAGCAGCTTTTTCAATCACAGGGTATGGACTAATGAAAAACTGTTTTTT. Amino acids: CASSFFNHRVWTNEKLFF.

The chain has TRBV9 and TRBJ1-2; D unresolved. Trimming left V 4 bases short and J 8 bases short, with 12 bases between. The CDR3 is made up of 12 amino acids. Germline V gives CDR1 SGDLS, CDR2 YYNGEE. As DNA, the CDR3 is TGTGCCAGCAGCCCGCCGTCGTTAGGCTACACCTTC. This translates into CASSPPSLGYTF.

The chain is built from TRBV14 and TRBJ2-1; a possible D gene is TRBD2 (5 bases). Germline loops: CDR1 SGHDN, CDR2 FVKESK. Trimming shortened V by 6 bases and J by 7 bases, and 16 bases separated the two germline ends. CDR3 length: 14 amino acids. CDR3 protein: CASSPDRSGNEQFF. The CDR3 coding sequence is TGTGCCAGCAGTCCCGATAGATCGGGAAATGAGCAGTTCTTC.

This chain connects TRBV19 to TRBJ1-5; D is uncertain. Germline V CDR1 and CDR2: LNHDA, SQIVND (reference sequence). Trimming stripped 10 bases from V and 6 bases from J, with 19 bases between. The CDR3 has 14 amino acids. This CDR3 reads CATWKGAAGQPQHF. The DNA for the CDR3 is TGTGCCACGTGGAAAGGAGCCGCGGGTCAGCCCCAGCATTTT.

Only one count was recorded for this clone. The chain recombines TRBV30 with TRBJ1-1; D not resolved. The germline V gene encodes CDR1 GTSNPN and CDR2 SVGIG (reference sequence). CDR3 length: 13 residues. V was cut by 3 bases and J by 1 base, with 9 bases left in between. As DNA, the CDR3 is TGTGCCTGGAGCCCTACGGGGAACACTGAAGCTTTCTTT. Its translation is CAWSPTGNTEAFF.

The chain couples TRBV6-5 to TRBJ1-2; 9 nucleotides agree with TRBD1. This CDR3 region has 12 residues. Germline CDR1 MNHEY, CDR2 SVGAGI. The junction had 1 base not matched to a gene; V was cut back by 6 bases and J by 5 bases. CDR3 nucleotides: TGTGCCAGCAGAGGGACAGGGTATGGCTACACCTTC. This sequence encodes CASRGTGYGYTF.

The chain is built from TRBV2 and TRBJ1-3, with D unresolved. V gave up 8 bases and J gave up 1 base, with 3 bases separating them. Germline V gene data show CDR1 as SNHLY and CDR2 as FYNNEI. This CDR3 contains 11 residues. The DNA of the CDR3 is TGTGCCAGCCAATCTGGAAACACCATATATTTT. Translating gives CASQSGNTIYF.

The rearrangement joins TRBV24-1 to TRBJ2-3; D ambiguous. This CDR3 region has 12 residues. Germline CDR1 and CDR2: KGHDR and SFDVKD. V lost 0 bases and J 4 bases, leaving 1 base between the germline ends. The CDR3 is CATSDLSDTQYF. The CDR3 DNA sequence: TGTGCCACCAGTGATTTGTCAGATACGCAGTATTTT.

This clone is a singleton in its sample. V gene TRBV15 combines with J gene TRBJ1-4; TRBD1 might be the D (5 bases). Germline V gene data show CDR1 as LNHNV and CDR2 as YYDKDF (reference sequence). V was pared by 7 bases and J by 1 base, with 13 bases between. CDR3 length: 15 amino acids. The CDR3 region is CATISGYITNEKLFF. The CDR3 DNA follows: TGTGCCACCATCTCAGGGTATATAACTAATGAAAAACTGTTTTTT.

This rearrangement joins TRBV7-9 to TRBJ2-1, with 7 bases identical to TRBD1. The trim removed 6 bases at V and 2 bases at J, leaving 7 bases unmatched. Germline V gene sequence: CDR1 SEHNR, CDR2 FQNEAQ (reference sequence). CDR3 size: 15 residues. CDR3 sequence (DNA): TGTGCCAGCAGTCTGGGGGACAGAGCCTACAATGAGCAGTTCTTC. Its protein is CASSLGDRAYNEQFF.